This TCR beta chain was retrieved from a study of cytomegalovirus exposure and HLA in healthy donors. Background on the study: Previous work identified 100 million or so unique TCR beta sequences from approximately 190 million T cells. Whole-study findings and limits: Being productive about 87% or about 30% of the time was typical of most TCR beta V segments in an earlier analysis. Beyond CMV serostatus, there was no information to go on about immune exposure.

Researchers ran the PCR with 60 Vbeta and 13 Jbeta primers. Only in-frame clones appear in the TCRdb table, and some are missing; sequencing was by immunoSEQ multiplex PCR. The sample records 100,000 to 150,000 clones, approximately 82% being singletons. CDR3 size: 16 residues. Germline V gene lookup returns CDR1 SNHLY and CDR2 FYNNEI. V gave up 4 bases and J gave up 0 bases; unmatched junction bases: 7. In regard to this clone: What it binds is unknown.

The TCR originated in a boy under 10 years old in good health and CMV-seronegative. The source material was PBMCs. This chain links TRBV2 with TRBJ1-1; TRBD1 agrees at 8 bases. As DNA, the CDR3 is TGTGCCAGCAGTGTTCATCGACAGGGGCTGAACACTGAAGCTTTCTTT. Residues: CASSVHRQGLNTEAFF. The whole variable domain, filled in from reference TRBV2 and TRBJ1-1, reads EPEVTQTPSHQVTQMGQEVILRCVPISNHLYFYWYRQILGQKVEFLVSFYNNEISEKSEIFDDQFSVERPDGSNFTLKIRSTKLEDSAMYFCASSVHRQGLNTEAFFGQGTRLTVV.